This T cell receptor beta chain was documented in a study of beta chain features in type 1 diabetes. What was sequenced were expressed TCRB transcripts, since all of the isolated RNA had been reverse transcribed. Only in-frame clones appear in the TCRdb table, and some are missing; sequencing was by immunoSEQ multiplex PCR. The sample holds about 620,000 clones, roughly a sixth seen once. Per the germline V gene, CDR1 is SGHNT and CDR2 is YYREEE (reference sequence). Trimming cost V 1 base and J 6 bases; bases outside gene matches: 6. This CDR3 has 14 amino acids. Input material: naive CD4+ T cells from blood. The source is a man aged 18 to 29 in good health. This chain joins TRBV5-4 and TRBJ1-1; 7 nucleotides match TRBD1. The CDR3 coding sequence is TGTGCCAGCAGCTTGAGGGGGCAAGACTCTGAAGCTTTCTTT. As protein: CASSLRGQDSEAFF.